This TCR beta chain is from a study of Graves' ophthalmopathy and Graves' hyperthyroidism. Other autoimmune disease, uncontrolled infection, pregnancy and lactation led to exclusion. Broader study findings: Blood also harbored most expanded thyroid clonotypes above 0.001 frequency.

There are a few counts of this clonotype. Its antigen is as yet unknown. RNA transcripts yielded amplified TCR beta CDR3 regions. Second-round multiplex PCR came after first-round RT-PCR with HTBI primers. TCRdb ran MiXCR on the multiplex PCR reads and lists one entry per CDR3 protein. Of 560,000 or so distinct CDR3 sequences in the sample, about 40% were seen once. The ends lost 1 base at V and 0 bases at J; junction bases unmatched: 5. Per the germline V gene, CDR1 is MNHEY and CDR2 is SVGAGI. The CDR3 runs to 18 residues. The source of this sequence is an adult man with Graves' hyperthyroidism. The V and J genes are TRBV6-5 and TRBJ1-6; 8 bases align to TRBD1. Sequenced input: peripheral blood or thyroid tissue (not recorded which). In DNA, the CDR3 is TGTGCCAGCAGTTACTGGGGAACAGGGGGCTCCTATAATTCACCCCTCCACTTT. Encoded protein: CASSYWGTGGSYNSPLHF.